A selection of T cell receptor beta chains follows, all from one sample in a study of identical twins. TCRdb passed the 5' RACE reads through MiXCR, listing each CDR3 protein once. The table lists just over 500,000 distinct CDR3 sequences, roughly a fifth of them singletons, with roughly 0.9% in the top ten. This sample was shared with a second study, whose subject was T cells expressing NK-cell markers.

The sequencing sample was made of CD4+ T cells sorted from blood. Receptors originate from a woman aged 18 to 35 in good health. The CDR3 runs from the conserved cysteine through the conserved F or W. The D gene is left open where the match is weak. The size of a clone is reported for some rows only, either as once, few or many, or as a class for expanded clones.

v_gene,j_gene,abundance,d_gene,CDR3nt,CDR3aa
TRBV20-1,TRBJ2-4,NA,NA,TGCAGTGCTAGACCCAGGGTGCTAGCCAAAAACATTCAGTACTTC,CSARPRVLAKNIQYF
TRBV12-3/TRBV12-4,TRBJ2-7,NA,NA,TGTGCCAGCAGTTTAAGGGGGTCGGGGGTGTACCCTTACGAGCAGTACTTC,CASSLRGSGVYPYEQYF
TRBV5-1,TRBJ1-6,few,NA,TGCGCCAGCAGCTTGTCTACTCGGTCCTATAATTCACCCCTCCACTTT,CASSLSTRSYNSPLHF
TRBV12-3/TRBV12-4,TRBJ2-7,NA,NA,TGTGCCAGCAGATCGGACGGGGGAGAGCAGTACTTC,CASRSDGGEQYF
TRBV12-3/TRBV12-4,TRBJ1-1,few,NA,TGTGCCAGCAGTCCCCCCAGGCCCGGGGGCACTGAAGCTTTCTTT,CASSPPRPGGTEAFF
TRBV6-1,TRBJ2-7,once,NA,TGTGCCAGCAGTGTTGGACTGACCTCCTACGAGCAGTACTTC,CASSVGLTSYEQYF
TRBV5-1,TRBJ2-1,NA,NA,TGCGCCAGCAGCTTGGGGGGATACGACGAAGAGCAGTTCTTC,CASSLGGYDEEQFF
TRBV20-1,TRBJ2-5,NA,TRBD1,TGCAGTGCAAGACGGACAGGGGATGCCCCAGAGACCCAGTACTTC,CSARRTGDAPETQYF
TRBV7-8,TRBJ2-3,few,TRBD2,TGTGCCAGCAGCTTAATGACTAGCGGGAGTGATACGCAGTATTTT,CASSLMTSGSDTQYF
TRBV12-3/TRBV12-4,TRBJ2-7,NA,NA,TGTGCCAGCAGTTTTGGTGGACTTCCGAACGAGCAGTACTTC,CASSFGGLPNEQYF
TRBV6-5,TRBJ2-7,few,TRBD2,TGTGCCAGCAGTTACCTTAGCGGGAATCTCTACGAGCAGTACTTC,CASSYLSGNLYEQYF
TRBV7-9,TRBJ2-2,NA,NA,TGTGCCAGCAGCAAACAGGGAAACACCGGGGAGCTGTTTTTT,CASSKQGNTGELFF
TRBV4-1,TRBJ2-7,few,NA,TGCGCCAGCAGCCAGAGCGCGGGACTCGCCTACGAGCAGTACTTC,CASSQSAGLAYEQYF
TRBV5-5,TRBJ1-4,NA,NA,TGTGCCAGCAGCTTGGACAGACCGTCCGCTAATGAAAAACTGTTTTTT,CASSLDRPSANEKLFF
TRBV27,TRBJ1-1,NA,NA,TGTGCCAGCAGTTTGGGAGGACAATTCAACACTGAAGCTTTCTTT,CASSLGGQFNTEAFF
TRBV5-6,TRBJ1-2,few,TRBD1,TGTGCCAGCAGCCGCCGGGACAGGGGCGGAGGCTACACCTTC,CASSRRDRGGGYTF
TRBV3-1,TRBJ1-2,few,NA,TGTGCCAGCAGCCACTACAACACGGGGACCACTAACTATGGCTACACCTTC,CASSHYNTGTTNYGYTF
TRBV7-9,TRBJ2-2,once,NA,TGTGCCAGCAGCCGGATGTCGGAGAGGGTCAGAACCGGGGAGCTGTTTTTT,CASSRMSERVRTGELFF
TRBV25-1,TRBJ2-1,many,TRBD2,TGTGCCAGCAGTAAAGCGGGAGATAAATATGAGCAGTTCTTC,CASSKAGDKYEQFF
TRBV20-1,TRBJ2-7,NA,NA,TGCAGTGCTAGTTGGCTGGGGGGTTACGAGCAGTACTTC,CSASWLGGYEQYF
TRBV10-3,TRBJ2-1,few,NA,TGTGCCATCAGTGGGATCTACAATGAGCAGTTCTTC,CAISGIYNEQFF
TRBV20-1,TRBJ2-5,NA,TRBD2,TGCAGTGCTAGCCCTATGGGAAGGCGGGGGGGCCAAGAGACCCAGTACTTC,CSASPMGRRGGQETQYF
TRBV24-1,TRBJ2-1,few,TRBD2,TGTGCCACCGGCGCTAGCGGGAGGGCCAATGAGCAGTTCTTC,CATGASGRANEQFF
TRBV7-9,TRBJ1-1,NA,NA,TGTGCCAGCAGTCACCCCCCAGGGAACACTGAAGCTTTCTTT,CASSHPPGNTEAFF
TRBV7-8,TRBJ2-2,few,TRBD2,TGTGCCAGCAGCTTAGCGCTCCGGCGGGGGACCATGGTAGCCGGGGAGCTGTTTTTT,CASSLALRRGTMVAGELFF
TRBV7-2,TRBJ1-3,NA,NA,TGTGCCACCTCGACAGCCTCTGGAAACACCATATATTTT,CATSTASGNTIYF
TRBV20-1,TRBJ2-4,few,TRBD2,TGCAGTGCTAGAGAGTGGGAAGCGGGGGACCCTATGGCCAAAAACATTCAGTACTTC,CSAREWEAGDPMAKNIQYF
TRBV12-3/TRBV12-4,TRBJ2-4,many,NA,TGTGCCAGCAGTTTTGGGAGTTCCAAAAACATTCAGTACTTC,CASSFGSSKNIQYF
TRBV7-9,TRBJ2-2,NA,TRBD1,TGTGCCAGCAGCCCCCGGACAGGGGTGGTCGCCGGGGAGCTGTTTTTT,CASSPRTGVVAGELFF
TRBV6-6,TRBJ1-1,NA,NA,TGTGCCAGCAGTCGGACAGAGGGGACTGAAGCTTTCTTT,CASSRTEGTEAFF
TRBV5-1,TRBJ2-1,NA,NA,TGCGCCAGCAGCTTCGACCCAAGGGGGTATGAGCAGTTCTTC,CASSFDPRGYEQFF
TRBV18,TRBJ2-3,few,NA,TGTGCCAGCTCACCAGGCGAAGCGGTGGCAGATACGCAGTATTTT,CASSPGEAVADTQYF
TRBV15,TRBJ2-7,few,NA,TGTGCCACCGCCCCGGTTTTGACCTACGAGCAGTACTTC,CATAPVLTYEQYF
TRBV9,TRBJ2-3,NA,NA,TGTGCCAGCGCAGGTAGCATCGATACGCAGTATTTT,CASAGSIDTQYF
TRBV30,TRBJ1-1,NA,NA,TGTGCCTGGAGTGTAATGGAAGGGAACGCTTTCTTT,CAWSVMEGNAFF
TRBV20-1,TRBJ1-3,few,NA,TGCAGTGGCCGGGACGGCGAAGCGACCATATATTTT,CSGRDGEATIYF
TRBV27,TRBJ2-2,NA,TRBD1,TGTGCCAGCAGTCCCCGACCGGGACAGGGGAAACGGGAGCTGTTTTTT,CASSPRPGQGKRELFF
TRBV5-1,TRBJ2-1,NA,TRBD2,TGCGCCAGCAGCCCGGGCGGGACCGGGGGGTCCAATGAGCAGTTCTTC,CASSPGGTGGSNEQFF
TRBV20-1,TRBJ2-1,many,NA,TGCAGTGCTGTAGGGCGAGAGCAGTTCTTC,CSAVGREQFF
TRBV12-3/TRBV12-4,TRBJ1-6,NA,NA,TGTGCCAGCAGTTTTCCCGTTTCACCCCTCCACTTT,CASSFPVSPLHF
TRBV6-2/TRBV6-3,TRBJ2-5,once,NA,TGTGCCAGCAGTTATGAACTGGGAGAGACCCAGTACTTC,CASSYELGETQYF
TRBV5-1,TRBJ2-3,few,TRBD1,TGCGCCAGCAGCTTCGACAGGGAACTCACAGATACGCAGTATTTT,CASSFDRELTDTQYF
TRBV5-1,TRBJ2-1,few,TRBD2,TGCGCCAGCAGGGGGGGACTAACCAATTTACCCTACAATGAGCAGTTCTTC,CASRGGLTNLPYNEQFF
TRBV6-2/TRBV6-3,TRBJ2-7,NA,NA,TGTGCCAGCAACCGGGACTTTACCTCCTACGAGCAGTACTTC,CASNRDFTSYEQYF
TRBV9,TRBJ2-7,NA,NA,TGTGCCAGCGGAACAGCTGGTTCCTACGAGCAGTACTTC,CASGTAGSYEQYF
TRBV7-2,TRBJ1-2,few,NA,TGTGCCAGCAGCTTTAGGGTCCTCTATGGCTACACCTTC,CASSFRVLYGYTF
TRBV19,TRBJ2-7,NA,TRBD1,TGTGCCAGTAAGAGGACAGGGGCCGTCTACGAGCAGTACTTC,CASKRTGAVYEQYF
TRBV20-1,TRBJ2-3,many,NA,TGCAGTGCTAGCCACACAGATACGCAGTATTTT,CSASHTDTQYF
TRBV2,TRBJ2-1,NA,NA,TGTGCCAGCAGGGACGAACCTTCAGGGAATGAGCAGTTCTTC,CASRDEPSGNEQFF
TRBV5-1,TRBJ1-2,NA,NA,TGCGCCAGCAGAGGGGCCGACGGATATGGCTACACCTTC,CASRGADGYGYTF
TRBV6-6,TRBJ2-5,few,TRBD1,TGTGCCAGCGGACAGGGAAGAGAAGAGACCCAGTACTTC,CASGQGREETQYF
TRBV5-5,TRBJ1-1,few,NA,TGTGCCAGCAGCTTGGGCAGTCGGTTCAGGAACACTGAAGCTTTCTTT,CASSLGSRFRNTEAFF
TRBV9,TRBJ2-1,few,NA,TGTGCCAGCAGCCCCCCCGGACAGTACAATGAGCAGTTCTTC,CASSPPGQYNEQFF
TRBV7-2,TRBJ2-3,few,NA,TGTGCCAGCAGCACCGCTTGGGCGCAGTATTTT,CASSTAWAQYF
TRBV6-5,TRBJ2-6,few,TRBD1,TGTGCCAGCAGTTTCCCGGGACAGTCAGACTCTGGGGCCAACGTCCTGACTTTC,CASSFPGQSDSGANVLTF
TRBV9,TRBJ2-5,NA,TRBD1,TGTGCCAGCGGGGGGGGACAGGGAAGTGGATCGAAGACCCAGTACTTC,CASGGGQGSGSKTQYF
TRBV5-1,TRBJ2-7,NA,TRBD2,TGCGCCAGCAGCGATCCTAGCGGGGGGGCCTACGAGCAGTACTTC,CASSDPSGGAYEQYF
TRBV6-1,TRBJ1-5,many,NA,TGTGCCAGCTTTTCCCCAAGCAGCAATCAGCCCCAGCATTTT,CASFSPSSNQPQHF
TRBV5-1,TRBJ1-1,few,TRBD1,TGCGCCAGCAGCTTGGAGGACAGGGACACTGAAGCTTTCTTT,CASSLEDRDTEAFF
TRBV29-1,TRBJ2-7,NA,NA,TGCAGCGTCGTAACTGGTATCTACGAGCAGTACTTC,CSVVTGIYEQYF